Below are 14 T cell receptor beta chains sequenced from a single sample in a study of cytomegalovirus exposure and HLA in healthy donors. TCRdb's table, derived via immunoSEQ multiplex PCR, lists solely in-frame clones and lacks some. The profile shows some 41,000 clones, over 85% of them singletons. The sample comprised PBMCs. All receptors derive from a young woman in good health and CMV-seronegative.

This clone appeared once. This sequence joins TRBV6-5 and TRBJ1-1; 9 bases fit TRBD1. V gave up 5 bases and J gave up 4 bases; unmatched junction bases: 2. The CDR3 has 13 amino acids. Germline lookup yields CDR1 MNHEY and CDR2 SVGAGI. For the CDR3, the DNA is TGTGCCAGCAGTAGGACAGGGGCCACTGAAGCTTTCTTT. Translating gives CASSRTGATEAFF.

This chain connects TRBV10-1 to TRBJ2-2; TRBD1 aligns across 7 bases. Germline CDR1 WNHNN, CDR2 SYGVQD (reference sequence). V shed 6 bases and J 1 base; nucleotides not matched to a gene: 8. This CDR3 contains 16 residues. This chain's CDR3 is CASSDRTGLNTGELFF. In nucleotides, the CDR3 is TGCGCCAGCAGCGATCGGACAGGTCTGAACACCGGGGAGCTGTTTTTT.

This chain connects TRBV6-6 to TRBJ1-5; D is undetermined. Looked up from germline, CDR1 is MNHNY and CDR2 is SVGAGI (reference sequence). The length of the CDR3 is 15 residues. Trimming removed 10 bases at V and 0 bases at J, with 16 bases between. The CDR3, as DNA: TGTGCCACCTCTCCGGCGGGAAATAGCAATCAGCCCCAGCATTTT. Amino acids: CATSPAGNSNQPQHF.

CDR3 DNA sequence: TGTGCCAGCTCCACAGGGGGCGGATTGAACACTGAAGCTTTCTTT. Translating gives CASSTGGGLNTEAFF. The rearrangement joins TRBV19 to TRBJ1-1; 9 bases are a match to TRBD1. Losses at the gene ends were 9 bases for V and 0 bases for J; bases not matched to a gene: 8. This CDR3 contains 15 residues. Looked up from germline, CDR1 is LNHDA and CDR2 is SQIVND (reference sequence). The full variable domain, with the rest looked up from reference TRBV19 and TRBJ1-1, is DGGITQSPKYLFRKEGQNVTLSCEQNLNHDAMYWYRQDPGQGLRLIYYSQIVNDFQKGDIAEGYSVSREKKESFPLTVTSAQKNPTAFYLCASSTGGGLNTEAFFGQGTRLTVV.

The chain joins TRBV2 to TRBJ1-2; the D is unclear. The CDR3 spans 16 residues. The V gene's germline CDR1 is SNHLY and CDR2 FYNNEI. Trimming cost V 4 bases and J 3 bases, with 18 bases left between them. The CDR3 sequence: CASSADTEISDYGYTF. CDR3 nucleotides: TGTGCCAGCAGTGCAGACACAGAGATAAGTGACTATGGCTACACCTTC.

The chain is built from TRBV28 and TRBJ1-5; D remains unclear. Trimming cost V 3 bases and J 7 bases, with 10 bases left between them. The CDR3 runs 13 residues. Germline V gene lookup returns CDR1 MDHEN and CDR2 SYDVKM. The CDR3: CASSLFLGQPQHF. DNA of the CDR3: TGTGCCAGCAGTTTGTTCTTGGGCCAGCCCCAGCATTTT.

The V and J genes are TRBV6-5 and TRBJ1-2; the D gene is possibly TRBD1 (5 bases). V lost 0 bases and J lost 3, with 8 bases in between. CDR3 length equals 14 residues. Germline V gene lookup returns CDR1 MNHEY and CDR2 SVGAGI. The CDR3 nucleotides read TGTGCCAGCAGTTACTCGCGGGGGGACTATGGCTACACCTTC. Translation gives CASSYSRGDYGYTF.

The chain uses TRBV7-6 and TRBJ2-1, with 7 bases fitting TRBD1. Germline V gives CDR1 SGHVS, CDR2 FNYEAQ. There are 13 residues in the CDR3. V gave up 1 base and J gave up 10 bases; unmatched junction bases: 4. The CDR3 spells CASSLERQGEQFF. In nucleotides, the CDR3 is TGTGCCAGCAGCTTAGAACGACAGGGCGAGCAGTTCTTC.

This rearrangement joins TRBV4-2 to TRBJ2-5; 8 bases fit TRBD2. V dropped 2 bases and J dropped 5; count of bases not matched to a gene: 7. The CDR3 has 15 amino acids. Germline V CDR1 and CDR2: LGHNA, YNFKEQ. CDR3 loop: CASSQPGGPWETQYF. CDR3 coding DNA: TGTGCCAGCAGCCAACCGGGAGGGCCTTGGGAGACCCAGTACTTC.

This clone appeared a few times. This chain's CDR3 is CASSQDLSGMTPQHF. The CDR3 bases are TGCGCCAGCAGCCAAGATCTATCGGGAATGACGCCCCAGCATTTT. The V and J genes are TRBV4-1 and TRBJ1-5; no reliable D call. The CDR3 covers 15 residues. Germline V gene data show CDR1 as MGHRA and CDR2 as YSYEKL. The V end lost 0 bases, the J end lost 9 bases, and 15 bases lay between the germline ends.

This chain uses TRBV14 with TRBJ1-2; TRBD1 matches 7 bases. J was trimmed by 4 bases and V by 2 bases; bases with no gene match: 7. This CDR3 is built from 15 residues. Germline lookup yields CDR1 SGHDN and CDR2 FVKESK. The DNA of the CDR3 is TGTGCCAGCAGCCAACTACCAGGGGGAAGCTATGGCTACACCTTC. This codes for CASSQLPGGSYGYTF.

The CDR3 sequence is CASSKLGLAGGGEYNEQFF. CDR3 nucleotides: TGTGCCAGCAGCAAACTTGGGCTAGCGGGAGGGGGGGAATACAATGAGCAGTTCTTC. The chain recombines TRBV11-2 with TRBJ2-1; 12 nucleotides match TRBD2. V was clipped by 5 bases and J by 4 bases; unmatched bases: 15. This CDR3 comprises 19 residues. Germline CDR1 SGHAT, CDR2 FQNNGV.

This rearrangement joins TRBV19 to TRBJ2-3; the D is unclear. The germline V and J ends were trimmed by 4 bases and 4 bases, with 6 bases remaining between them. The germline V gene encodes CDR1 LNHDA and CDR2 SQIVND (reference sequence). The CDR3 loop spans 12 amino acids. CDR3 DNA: TGTGCCAGTAGTACCTTAGCAGATACGCAGTATTTT. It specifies CASSTLADTQYF.

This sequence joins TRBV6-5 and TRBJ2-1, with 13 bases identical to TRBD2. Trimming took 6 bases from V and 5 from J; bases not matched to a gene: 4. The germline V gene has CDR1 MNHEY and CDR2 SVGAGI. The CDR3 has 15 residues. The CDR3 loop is CASRRTSGGNNEQFF. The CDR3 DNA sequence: TGTGCCAGCAGACGGACTAGCGGGGGAAACAATGAGCAGTTCTTC.